A single sample is the source of the 17 T cell receptor beta chains below, sequenced in a study of Ad26.COV2.S vaccination and SARS-CoV-2 variants. As for treatment: some 20 received Ad26.COV2.S at low or high dose, single or two shots; about 5 received placebo; per-sample allocation not given. Repertoires come from day 63 after the first vaccine or placebo injection. Assay used: immunoSEQ multiplex PCR; TCRdb lists only in-frame clones, some missing. The sample carries approximately 480,000 clones, about 83% recorded once. The source was peripheral blood, collected in a trial of Ad26.COV2.S vaccine versus placebo. Receptors originate from a person between 18 and 65 years old who received the Ad26.COV2.S COVID-19 vaccine or a placebo.

The V gene is TRBV7-9, the J gene TRBJ1-1; the D is unclear. This CDR3 has 13 amino acids. V was cut by 5 bases and J by 1 base, with 8 bases left in between. CDR1 and CDR2 (germline): SEHNR, FQNEAQ (reference sequence). DNA for the CDR3: TGTGCCAGCAGCCGGGGTCAGAACACTGAAGCTTTCTTT. Translating it yields CASSRGQNTEAFF.

This clone was seen a single time. This chain joins TRBV20-1 and TRBJ2-7; 8 bases map to TRBD1. This CDR3 comprises 12 residues. The J segment lost 7 bases and the V segment lost 3 bases, leaving 5 bases of the junction unmatched. In germline, CDR1 is DFQATT, CDR2 SNEGSKA (reference sequence). The CDR3: CSASMTGDEQYF. In nucleotides, the CDR3 is TGCAGTGCTAGTATGACAGGGGATGAGCAGTACTTC.

The V call is TRBV5-6, the J call TRBJ1-2; D is unresolved. Germline CDR1 reads SGHDT; CDR2 reads YYEEEE. Trimming removed 5 bases at V and 8 bases at J, with 16 bases between. The length of the CDR3 is 13 residues. This CDR3 is CASSSGLSGGYTF. CDR3 DNA: TGTGCCAGCAGTTCGGGTCTCTCGGGAGGCTACACCTTC.

The chain uses TRBV5-1 and TRBJ2-5; TRBD2 is a possible D gene (5 bases). This CDR3 is built from 14 residues. Trimming left V 0 bases short and J 4 bases short, with 10 bases between. From germline, CDR1 is SGHRS and CDR2 YFSETQ. CDR3 sequence (DNA): TGCGCCAGCAGCTTGGAGACGGCGGGAGAGACCCAGTACTTC. Translated: CASSLETAGETQYF.

This rearrangement joins TRBV19 to TRBJ2-1, with 10 bases identical to TRBD1. The J segment lost 8 bases and the V segment lost 8 bases, leaving 6 bases of the junction unmatched. In germline, CDR1 is LNHDA, CDR2 SQIVND (reference sequence). The CDR3 covers 13 residues. This CDR3 is CASGGQGYYEQFF. DNA for the CDR3: TGTGCCAGTGGGGGACAGGGGTACTATGAGCAGTTCTTC.

The V gene is TRBV10-3, the J gene TRBJ2-5; D unresolved. The CDR3 has 14 amino acids. Germline V gene sequence: CDR1 ENHRY, CDR2 SYGVKD. The V and J ends lost 4 bases and 2 bases respectively, with 11 bases between them. The DNA for the CDR3 is TGTGCCATCAGTGCTGGCAGTAAACAAGAGACCCAGTACTTC. This sequence encodes CAISAGSKQETQYF.

The rearrangement joins TRBV7-2 to TRBJ2-5; 10 bases line up with TRBD2. V gave up 5 bases and J gave up 5 bases; unmatched junction bases: 8. The germline gives CDR1 SGHTA, CDR2 FQGNSA. The CDR3 is 15 residues long. The CDR3 nucleotides read TGTGCCAGCAGCGGCCCGGGACTAGCGACCGAGACCCAGTACTTC. Amino acid sequence: CASSGPGLATETQYF.

The V and J genes are TRBV5-4 and TRBJ1-1; 10 nucleotides line up with TRBD1. The CDR3 consists of 16 residues. J was trimmed by 4 bases and V by 4 bases; bases with no gene match: 10. The V gene's germline CDR1 is SGHNT and CDR2 YYREEE (reference sequence). CDR3 sequence reads: CASSKMPRTGGTEAFF. Here the CDR3 DNA reads TGTGCCAGCAGCAAAATGCCCAGGACAGGGGGCACTGAAGCTTTCTTT.

The rearrangement joins TRBV24-1 to TRBJ2-5; 8 bases align to TRBD1. Trimming took 7 bases from V and 5 from J; bases not matched to a gene: 11. CDR3 size: 15 residues. Germline CDR1 KGHDR, CDR2 SFDVKD. CDR3 protein: CATRGTGQGSETQYF. CDR3 bases: TGTGCCACCAGGGGAACTGGACAGGGTTCGGAGACCCAGTACTTC.

This clone was counted a few times. V gene TRBV15 combines with J gene TRBJ2-1; 9 nucleotides align to TRBD2. The CDR3 runs to 14 residues. The trim removed 3 bases at V and 9 bases at J, leaving 6 bases unmatched. Germline-derived CDR1 and CDR2 are LNHNV and YYDKDF (reference sequence). CDR3 nucleotide sequence: TGTGCCACCAGCAGTGAAGAGCGGGAGGCTGAGCAGTTCTTC. It specifies CATSSEEREAEQFF.

Points on this clone: A read error may produce the germline difference seen at one junction end. V gene TRBV11-3 combines with J gene TRBJ1-6; the D is unclear. Per the germline V gene, CDR1 is SGHNT and CDR2 is YENEEA. The CDR3 is 13 amino acids. The CDR3 bases are TGCCAGCGACTCGTACCCTATAATTCACCCCTCCACTTT. This sequence encodes CQRLVPYNSPLHF.

The rearrangement joins TRBV18 to TRBJ2-2; 8 bases map to TRBD2. CDR3 length: 16 amino acids. The V gene end was trimmed by 1 base and the J gene end by 6 bases; junction bases not matched to a gene: 7. From germline, CDR1 is KGHSH and CDR2 LQKENI. The CDR3 here is CASSPQPSGSSGELFF. The CDR3 nucleotides read TGTGCCAGCTCACCACAGCCTAGCGGGTCCTCCGGGGAGCTGTTTTTT.

The chain couples TRBV6-5 to TRBJ2-7; D not certain. CDR3 length: 13 residues. CDR1 is MNHEY and CDR2 is SVGAGI in the germline V gene. V was cut by 6 bases and J by 9 bases, with 18 bases left in between. This chain's CDR3 is CASSPPRFPLQYF. The CDR3 nucleotides read TGTGCCAGCAGCCCCCCCCGGTTTCCGTTGCAGTACTTC.

In its sample, this clone was seen a few times. The chain carries TRBV27 and TRBJ2-3; 15 bases agree with TRBD2. CDR3 size: 15 residues. Germline lookup yields CDR1 MNHEY and CDR2 SMNVEV (reference sequence). Germline trimming cut 8 bases from V and 9 bases from J; bases unmatched to any gene: 9. The CDR3 DNA is TGTGCCAGCGCGACCGGGACTAGCGGGAGGATAACGCAGTATTTT. This encodes CASATGTSGRITQYF.

This sequence joins TRBV30 and TRBJ1-4; the match to TRBD1 covers 8 bases. The CDR3 extends over 14 amino acids. Germline loops: CDR1 GTSNPN, CDR2 SVGIG (reference sequence). After removal of 6 bases from V and 8 bases from J, the junction contained 11 bases not matched to a gene. The CDR3 region is CACAPGGRQEKLFF. Here the CDR3 DNA reads TGTGCCTGCGCCCCAGGGGGCAGGCAGGAAAAACTGTTTTTT.

V and J are TRBV7-3 and TRBJ2-1; the D gene is possibly TRBD2 (6 bases). V lost 3 bases to trimming and J lost 5 bases, with 11 bases between them. The CDR3 extends over 14 amino acids. Germline V lookup: CDR1 SGHTA, CDR2 FQGTGA. The CDR3 loop reads CASSLGLGDNEQFF. DNA for the CDR3: TGTGCCAGCAGCTTGGGACTGGGAGACAATGAGCAGTTCTTC.

This chain links TRBV28 with TRBJ1-5; TRBD1 is a possible D gene (5 bases). The germline V gene has CDR1 MDHEN and CDR2 SYDVKM. The V gene lost 4 bases and the J gene lost 4 bases, with 11 bases spanning the gap. The CDR3 spans 14 residues. DNA of the CDR3: TGTGCCAGCAGTTCCCCAGAGGGGAATCAGCCCCAGCATTTT. Its translation is CASSSPEGNQPQHF.